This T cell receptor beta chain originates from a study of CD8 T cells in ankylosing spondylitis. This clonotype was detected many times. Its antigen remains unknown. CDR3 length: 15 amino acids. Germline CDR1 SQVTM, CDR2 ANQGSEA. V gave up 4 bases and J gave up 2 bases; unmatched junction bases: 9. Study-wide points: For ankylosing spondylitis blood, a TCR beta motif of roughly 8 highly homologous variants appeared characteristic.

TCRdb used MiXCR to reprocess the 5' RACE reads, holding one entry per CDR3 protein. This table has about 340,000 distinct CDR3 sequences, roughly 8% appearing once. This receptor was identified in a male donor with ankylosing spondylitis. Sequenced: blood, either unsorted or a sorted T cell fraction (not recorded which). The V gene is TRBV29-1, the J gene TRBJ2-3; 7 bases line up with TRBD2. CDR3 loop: CSVVSSGAFTDTQYF. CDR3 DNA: TGCAGCGTTGTCTCTAGCGGAGCTTTCACAGATACGCAGTATTTT.